Presented here are 24 T cell receptor beta chains from one specimen sequenced in a study of blood T cell repertoires in COVID-19 (TCRdb year 2020). Libraries were built with the immunoSEQ multiplex PCR assay. The source is immuneACCESS, and TCRdb retained only in-frame sequences with V and J called. Part of the clones is not carried over; for the studies checked, unresolved V genes explain less than half of this, and the remainder is unexplained. This sample comprises 47,000 or so clones, 80% to 90% of them detected only once. The ten largest clonotypes hold around 2.5% of the sample. The sequenced material came from peripheral blood. All receptors come from a woman aged 55-69 years with acute or convalescent COVID-19.

This chain connects TRBV30 to TRBJ2-2; TRBD2 aligns across 10 bases. The CDR3 totals 14 residues. With V trimmed by 0 bases and J by 5 bases, 0 bases remained unmatched. Germline values: CDR1 GTSNPN, CDR2 SVGIG (reference sequence). CDR3 region: CAWSVTSGTGELFF. The CDR3 nucleotides read TGTGCCTGGAGTGTGACTAGCGGGACCGGGGAGCTGTTTTTT.

This chain connects TRBV7-8 to TRBJ1-3, with a tentative D call TRBD1 (6 bases). Trimming removed 5 bases from V and 3 bases from J, with 11 bases in between. This CDR3 is 14 amino acids long. Germline V gene lookup returns CDR1 SGHVS and CDR2 FQNEAQ. CDR3 nucleotides: TGTGCCAGCAGCCCAGGGACAAGTGGAAACACCATATATTTT. Protein sequence: CASSPGTSGNTIYF.

The chain combines TRBV7-8 with TRBJ1-5; no reliable D call. Looked up from germline, CDR1 is SGHVS and CDR2 is FQNEAQ. Trimming shortened V by 8 bases and J by 2 bases, and 13 bases separated the two germline ends. CDR3 length: 14 amino acids. The CDR3 protein is CASRGVGGNQPQHF. As DNA, the CDR3 is TGTGCCAGCCGCGGGGTCGGGGGCAATCAGCCCCAGCATTTT.

V is TRBV5-8 and J is TRBJ1-5; 8 nucleotides agree with TRBD1. J gave up 5 bases and V 2 bases, and 6 bases lay outside the gene matches. This CDR3 has 15 amino acids. From germline, CDR1 is SGHTS and CDR2 YDEGEE. The CDR3 is CASSLVGQAYQPQHF. CDR3 nucleotides: TGTGCCAGCAGCTTAGTGGGACAGGCATATCAGCCCCAGCATTTT.

The chain has TRBV6-5 and TRBJ1-4; 9 nucleotides match TRBD1. V gave up 11 bases and J gave up 8 bases; unmatched junction bases: 9. This CDR3 has 13 residues. Per germline, CDR1 MNHEY and CDR2 SVGAGI. The CDR3 here is CASTGGGGEKLFF. The CDR3 nucleotides are TGTGCCTCCACAGGGGGCGGGGGGGAAAAACTGTTTTTT.

This clone was seen more than once but under ten times. The V and J genes are TRBV28 and TRBJ1-2; maybe TRBD1 (5 bases). The germline V gene encodes CDR1 MDHEN and CDR2 SYDVKM. V was clipped by 7 bases and J by 8 bases, with 11 bases between them. This CDR3 is built from 11 residues. For the CDR3, the DNA is TGTGCCAGCACCCGCGGGGGGGGCTACACCTTC. Amino acids: CASTRGGGYTF.

The chain links TRBV9 to TRBJ2-3; D is unclear. The CDR3 has 19 amino acids. Germline assignment: CDR1 SGDLS and CDR2 YYNGEE. Trimming left V 3 bases short and J 2 bases short, with 25 bases between. CDR3 sequence: CASSANSRIHQQTTDTQYF. CDR3 nucleotides: TGTGCCAGCAGCGCAAACTCTAGAATACACCAGCAAACCACAGATACGCAGTATTTT.

CDR3 residues: CASSDSPGQGKNTEAFF. CDR3 in DNA: TGTGCCAGCAGTGACTCCCCGGGACAGGGTAAGAACACTGAAGCTTTCTTT. This chain uses TRBV6-4 with TRBJ1-1; 9 positions agree with TRBD1. This CDR3 spans 17 amino acids. Germline CDR1 is MRHNA and CDR2 is SNTAGT. The ends lost 0 bases at V and 1 base at J; junction bases unmatched: 6.

The genes are TRBV30 and TRBJ2-3, with D possibly TRBD2 on 5 matching bases. Trimming left V 2 bases short and J 2 bases short, with 14 bases between. The CDR3 is 15 residues long. Germline-derived CDR1 and CDR2 are GTSNPN and SVGIG (reference sequence). CDR3 protein: CAWSRGDRDTDTQYF. The CDR3 DNA reads as TGTGCCTGGAGTCGGGGAGACCGAGACACAGATACGCAGTATTTT.

CDR3 DNA: TGCGCCAGCAGCCCACACCGGACAGGGAACGAGCAGTACTTC. Translation: CASSPHRTGNEQYF. V usage is TRBV4-1 and J usage is TRBJ2-7, with TRBD1 identical over 8 bases. The CDR3 spans 14 residues. The V gene's germline CDR1 is MGHRA and CDR2 YSYEKL. V shed 4 bases and J 5 bases; nucleotides not matched to a gene: 7.

This clone is medium-sized. Other DNA sequences in this specimen translate into the identical CDR3. V and J are TRBV7-9 and TRBJ1-1, with TRBD1 matching 7 bases. Germline V gene sequence: CDR1 SEHNR, CDR2 FQNEAQ (reference sequence). J gave up 0 bases and V 1 base, and 2 bases lay outside the gene matches. The CDR3 loop spans 15 amino acids. CDR3 coding DNA: TGTGCCAGCAGCTTAGATGGACAGGTGAACACTGAAGCTTTCTTT. Translating it yields CASSLDGQVNTEAFF.

The V gene is TRBV5-1, the J gene TRBJ1-4, with D tentatively TRBD1 (6 bases). Germline CDR1 is SGHRS and CDR2 is YFSETQ. This CDR3 has 13 amino acids. Trimming removed 0 bases from V and 10 bases from J, with 10 bases in between. CDR3 DNA: TGCGCCAGCAGCTTGGACAGGGAGACAAAACTGTTTTTT. Translated, it gives CASSLDRETKLFF.

The chain has TRBV7-9 and TRBJ1-1; a weak D match, TRBD1 (5 bases). This CDR3 is built from 13 residues. The germline V gene has CDR1 SEHNR and CDR2 FQNEAQ (reference sequence). V lost 4 bases, J lost 8 bases, and 14 bases lay in between. CDR3 coding DNA: TGTGCCAGCAGCTCCGCGGGGCGAACAGAAGCTTTCTTT. Its protein product is CASSSAGRTEAFF.

The chain uses TRBV6-5 and TRBJ2-1; 8 bases are shared with TRBD2. With V trimmed by 5 bases and J by 5 bases, 8 bases remained unmatched. The CDR3 consists of 15 residues. CDR1 is MNHEY and CDR2 is SVGAGI in the germline V gene. The CDR3, as DNA: TGTGCCAGCAGTCTGGGTAGCGGGGACCACAATGAGCAGTTCTTC. Residues: CASSLGSGDHNEQFF.

The chain joins TRBV28 to TRBJ2-1, with 9 bases fitting TRBD1. With 3 bases clipped from V and 4 bases from J, the junction kept 7 bases outside the gene matches. CDR3 length: 16 amino acids. CDR1 and CDR2 (germline): MDHEN, SYDVKM. CDR3 protein: CASSFFGTGPYNEQFF. The CDR3 nucleotides read TGTGCCAGCAGTTTTTTCGGGACAGGGCCGTACAATGAGCAGTTCTTC.

The J gene is TRBJ2-1, the V gene TRBV3-1 (or the pseudogene TRBV3-2), with 11 positions matching TRBD2. From germline, CDR1 is LGHDT and CDR2 YNNKEL (reference sequence). The length of the CDR3 is 16 residues. V dropped 0 bases and J dropped 4; count of bases not matched to a gene: 2. In DNA form, the CDR3 reads TGTGCCAGCAGCCAAGAAAGACTAGCGGGGTACAATGAGCAGTTCTTC. This encodes CASSQERLAGYNEQFF.

This clone has only one observation. This sequence joins TRBV4-2 and TRBJ2-3; TRBD1 is a possible D gene (5 bases). Between the trimmed V and J ends, which lost 3 bases and 5 bases, there was a span of 12 bases. The germline V gene encodes CDR1 LGHNA and CDR2 YNFKEQ. The CDR3 extends over 14 amino acids. CDR3 bases: TGTGCCAGCAGCCAGCGGCCAGGGTTAGATACGCAGTATTTT. This encodes CASSQRPGLDTQYF.

The sample holds a few counts of this clone. This chain uses TRBV21-1 with TRBJ1-6; TRBD1, as called in the table, went unchecked against the DNA. TRBV21-1 is a pseudogene segment. The CDR3 runs 13 residues. The CDR3 DNA reads as TGTGCCAGCTATCATACCCCAGGGTCACCCCTCCACTTT. It is translated as CASYHTPGSPLHF.

The sample holds a few counts of this clone. CDR3 in amino acids: CASSPTDLADGAFF. In DNA, the CDR3 is TGTGCCAGCAGCCCAACGGACCTAGCCGATGGGGCTTTCTTT. The gene calls are TRBV5-4 and TRBJ1-1; D is undetermined. From germline, CDR1 is SGHNT and CDR2 YYREEE (reference sequence). This CDR3 is 14 amino acids long. Trimming removed 4 bases from V and 11 bases from J, with 21 bases in between.

The chain employs TRBV5-6 and TRBJ1-1, with D maybe TRBD1 (5 bases). In germline, CDR1 is SGHDT, CDR2 YYEEEE. The CDR3 runs to 14 residues. The V and J ends lost 4 bases and 4 bases respectively, with 14 bases between them. The CDR3 is CASSRLSGATEAFF. The CDR3 coding sequence is TGTGCCAGCAGCCGTCTATCTGGGGCCACTGAAGCTTTCTTT. The whole variable domain, filled in from reference TRBV5-6 and TRBJ1-1, reads DAGVTQSPTHLIKTRGQQVTLRCSPKSGHDTVSWYQQALGQGPQFIFQYYEEEERQRGNFPDRFSGHQFPNYSSELNVNALLLGDSALYLCASSRLSGATEAFFGQGTRLTVV.

The chain uses TRBV5-6 and TRBJ2-2, with D tentatively TRBD1 (5 bases). CDR3 length: 15 amino acids. Trimming left V 3 bases short and J 1 base short, with 10 bases between. Germline V lookup: CDR1 SGHDT, CDR2 YYEEEE. CDR3 loop: CASSSLTGNTGELFF. CDR3 coding DNA: TGTGCCAGCAGCTCCCTCACAGGGAACACCGGGGAGCTGTTTTTT. The full variable domain, in which reference TRBV5-6 and TRBJ2-2 provide the parts outside the CDR3, is DAGVTQSPTHLIKTRGQQVTLRCSPKSGHDTVSWYQQALGQGPQFIFQYYEEEERQRGNFPDRFSGHQFPNYSSELNVNALLLGDSALYLCASSSLTGNTGELFFGEGSRLTVL.

This sequence joins TRBV10-2 and TRBJ2-7, with 11 bases fitting TRBD2. With V trimmed by 6 bases and J by 0 bases, 7 bases remained unmatched. Germline assignment: CDR1 WSHSY and CDR2 SAAADI. The CDR3 sequence is 16 residues long. CDR3 DNA: TGCGCCAGCAGCCTGGGACTAGCGGACCCCTCCTACGAGCAGTACTTC. As protein: CASSLGLADPSYEQYF.

The chain has TRBV4-1 and TRBJ2-7; perhaps TRBD1 as D (6 bases). The germline V gene encodes CDR1 MGHRA and CDR2 YSYEKL. The CDR3 runs 15 residues. V was shortened by 1 base and J by 5 bases, with 15 bases between the two germline ends. The CDR3 is CASSQVEGQFNEQYF. In nucleotides, the CDR3 is TGCGCCAGCAGCCAAGTGGAAGGACAGTTTAACGAGCAGTACTTC.

The chain joins TRBV28 to TRBJ2-7, with 7 bases lining up with TRBD2. The CDR3 has 14 residues. CDR1 is MDHEN, CDR2 SYDVKM, per germline. V shed 5 bases and J 5 bases; nucleotides not matched to a gene: 9. The DNA of the CDR3 is TGTGCCAGCAGTCCCGGGGGAGGGCCCCACGAGCAGTACTTC. Its translation is CASSPGGGPHEQYF.